The rows below give T cell receptor beta chains drawn from one sample of a study of post-analysis software for immune sequencing data. TCRdb used MiXCR to reprocess the PCR reads, holding one entry per CDR3 protein. The sample has some 890,000 distinct CDR3 sequences; around 50% are singletons. Sample: blood. The receptor set was obtained from a girl under 18 with multiple sclerosis. Each CDR3 is given with its conserved first and last residue. A D gene is named only where the DNA matches it firmly. Rows may omit the clone size; those that give it use once, few, many or a size class.

size,J,D,V,DNA,CDR3
few,TRBJ2-3,TRBD1,TRBV3-1,TGTGCCAGCAGCCCCGGGACAGGGGTCAGTAATACGCAGTATTTT,CASSPGTGVSNTQYF
few,TRBJ2-3,-,TRBV7-3,TGTGCCAGCAGCTTAAGTCCCGGAGATACGCAGTATTTT,CASSLSPGDTQYF
-,TRBJ1-5,-,TRBV2,TGTGCCAGCAGTGACGGGGAGAGTAACAATCAGCCCCAGCATTTT,CASSDGESNNQPQHF
-,TRBJ2-2,-,TRBV7-6,TGTGCCAGCAGCTTTATGAGGTCCGGGGAGCTGTTTTTT,CASSFMRSGELFF
-,TRBJ2-1,-,TRBV13,TGTGCCAGCAGCTTAGGAGGCGGCCAGAACAATGAGCAGTTCTTC,CASSLGGGQNNEQFF
-,TRBJ2-1,TRBD2,TRBV6-2/TRBV6-3,TGTGCCAGCAGTTTTCTCTTAGCGGGGGGTACTTACAATGAGCAGTTCTTC,CASSFLLAGGTYNEQFF
-,TRBJ2-7,-,TRBV14,TGTGCCAGCAGCCAAGTTACCGGTCACGAGCAGTACTTC,CASSQVTGHEQYF
-,TRBJ2-3,TRBD1,TRBV5-1,TGCGCCGGCAGCTCAAGGGGGCAGAGCACAGATACGCAGTATTTT,CAGSSRGQSTDTQYF
-,TRBJ2-1,-,TRBV20-1,TGCAGTGCCCGACTCGACTCCTACAATGAGCAGTTCTTC,CSARLDSYNEQFF
-,TRBJ2-3,TRBD1,TRBV11-1,TGTGCCAGCAGCTTGAACCAGGGGGCAGATACGCAGTATTTT,CASSLNQGADTQYF
-,TRBJ2-4,-,TRBV29-1,TGCAGCGTTTCGGACGGGGGCGACCAGTACTTC,CSVSDGGDQYF
-,TRBJ2-7,-,TRBV5-1,TGCGCCAGCAGCTTGGGGGCCACCAGGGACGAGCAGTACTTC,CASSLGATRDEQYF
-,TRBJ2-3,TRBD1,TRBV5-6,TGTGCCAGCACCCAGGCCGCTTGGACAGGGTACACAGATACGCAGTATTTT,CASTQAAWTGYTDTQYF
-,TRBJ1-5,-,TRBV30,TGTGCCTGGAGTGGACAAGGGAATCAGCCCCAGCATTTT,CAWSGQGNQPQHF
-,TRBJ1-1,TRBD1,TRBV7-9,TGTGCCAGCAGCAGAAGGACAGGGAATAACACTGAAGCTTTCTTT,CASSRRTGNNTEAFF
-,TRBJ2-7,-,TRBV20-1,TGCAGTGCTAAGTTTACGGGAGCCTACGAGCAGTACTTC,CSAKFTGAYEQYF
-,TRBJ1-2,-,TRBV29-1,TGCAGCGGCGGGGGGGGGAACTATGGCTACACCTTC,CSGGGGNYGYTF
-,TRBJ1-4,-,TRBV2,TGTGCCAGCAGTGATGAAAAAGGGCTAGGGGAAAAACTGTTTTTT,CASSDEKGLGEKLFF
once,TRBJ2-7,-,TRBV12-2,TGTGCAAGTCGCCCTCCCTTAGACTACGAGCAGTACTTC,CASRPPLDYEQYF
-,TRBJ2-6,-,TRBV6-5,TGTGCCAGCAGTTACGCCTCCTCAAGCTCTGGGGCCAACGTCCTGACTTTC,CASSYASSSSGANVLTF
once,TRBJ2-1,TRBD2,TRBV7-2,TGTGCCAGCAGCCGTCGACCGGGACTAGCGGGCCACAATGAGCAGTTCTTC,CASSRRPGLAGHNEQFF
-,TRBJ2-7,-,TRBV29-1,TGCAGCGTTGCGGAGGTTCCGGTGGGCTCCTACGAGCAGTACTTC,CSVAEVPVGSYEQYF
-,TRBJ1-2,-,TRBV9,TGTGCCAGCAGCCAGACGACAGCCCATGGCTACACCTTC,CASSQTTAHGYTF
-,TRBJ2-6,-,TRBV7-3,TGTGCCAGCAGCTCCCACAGCTCTGGGGCCAACGTCCTGACTTTC,CASSSHSSGANVLTF
-,TRBJ1-2,TRBD1,TRBV29-1,TGCAGCGTTGTGGCACAGGGGAATTTGGGTTTTGGCTACACCTTC,CSVVAQGNLGFGYTF
-,TRBJ2-1,-,TRBV5-1,TGCGCCAGCAGCTTGACAGGGTCTGAGCAGTTCTTC,CASSLTGSEQFF
-,TRBJ2-1,TRBD1,TRBV29-1,TGCAGCTCGGCTTGGGGACAGGGCGGGGATGAGCAGTTCTTC,CSSAWGQGGDEQFF
-,TRBJ1-2,-,TRBV9,TGTGCCAGCAGCGTAGGGACGGATCGTAACTATGGCTACACCTTC,CASSVGTDRNYGYTF
-,TRBJ2-5,-,TRBV12-3/TRBV12-4,TGTGCCAGCAGTTTTTTCTCAGCGGTAACTGGGACCCAGTACTTC,CASSFFSAVTGTQYF
many,TRBJ2-7,TRBD1,TRBV5-6,TGTGCCAGCAGCCTGCAGGGGGCGACGGTTTTCCACGAGCAGTACTTC,CASSLQGATVFHEQYF
few,TRBJ2-7,-,TRBV3-1,TGTGCCAGCAGCCAAGTTCGCCAGTCCTACGAGCAGTACTTC,CASSQVRQSYEQYF